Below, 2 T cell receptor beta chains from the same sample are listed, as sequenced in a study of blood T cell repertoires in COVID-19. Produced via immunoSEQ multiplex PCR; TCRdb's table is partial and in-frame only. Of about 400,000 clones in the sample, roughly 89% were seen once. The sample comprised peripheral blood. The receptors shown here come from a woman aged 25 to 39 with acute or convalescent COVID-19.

Here the CDR3 reads CATSTISGGQSNEQFF. The CDR3 DNA reads as TGTGCCACCAGCACTATTAGCGGGGGGCAATCCAATGAGCAGTTCTTC. The chain recombines TRBV15 with TRBJ2-1; 10 bases align to TRBD2. CDR1 and CDR2 (germline): LNHNV, YYDKDF (reference sequence). V lost 4 bases, J lost 6 bases, and 9 bases stayed unmatched. This CDR3 contains 16 residues.

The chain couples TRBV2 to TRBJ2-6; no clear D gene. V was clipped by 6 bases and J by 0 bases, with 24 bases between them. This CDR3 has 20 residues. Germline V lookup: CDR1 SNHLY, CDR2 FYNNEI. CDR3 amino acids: CASSPPPFAVLFSGANVLTF. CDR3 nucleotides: TGTGCCAGCAGCCCACCCCCGTTCGCGGTACTATTCTCTGGGGCCAACGTCCTGACTTTC. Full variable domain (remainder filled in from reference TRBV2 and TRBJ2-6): EPEVTQTPSHQVTQMGQEVILRCVPISNHLYFYWYRQILGQKVEFLVSFYNNEISEKSEIFDDQFSVERPDGSNFTLKIRSTKLEDSAMYFCASSPPPFAVLFSGANVLTFGAGSRLTVL.